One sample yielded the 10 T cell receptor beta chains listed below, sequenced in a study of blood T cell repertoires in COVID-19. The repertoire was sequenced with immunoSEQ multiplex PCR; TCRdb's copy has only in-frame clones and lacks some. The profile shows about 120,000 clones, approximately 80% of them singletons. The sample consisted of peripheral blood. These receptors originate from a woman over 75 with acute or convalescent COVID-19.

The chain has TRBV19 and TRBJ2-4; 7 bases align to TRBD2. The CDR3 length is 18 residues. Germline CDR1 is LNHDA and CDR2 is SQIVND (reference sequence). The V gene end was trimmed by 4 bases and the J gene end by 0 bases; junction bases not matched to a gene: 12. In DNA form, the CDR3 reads TGTGCCAGTAGTACTAGGCGGGAGTCAGCTTTAGCCAAAAACATTCAGTACTTC. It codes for CASSTRRESALAKNIQYF.

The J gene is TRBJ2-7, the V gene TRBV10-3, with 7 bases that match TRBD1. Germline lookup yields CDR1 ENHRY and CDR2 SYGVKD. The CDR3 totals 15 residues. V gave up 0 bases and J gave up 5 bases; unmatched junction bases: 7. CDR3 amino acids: CAISESGQRLDEQYF. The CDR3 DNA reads TGTGCCATCAGTGAGTCGGGACAGAGGTTGGACGAGCAGTACTTC.

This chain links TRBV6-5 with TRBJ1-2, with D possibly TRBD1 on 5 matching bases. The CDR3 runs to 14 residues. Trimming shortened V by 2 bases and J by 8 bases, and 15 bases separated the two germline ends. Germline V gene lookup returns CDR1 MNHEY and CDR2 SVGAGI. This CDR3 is CASSYTGEVGGYTF. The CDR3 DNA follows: TGTGCCAGCAGTTACACGGGGGAGGTTGGCGGCTACACCTTC.

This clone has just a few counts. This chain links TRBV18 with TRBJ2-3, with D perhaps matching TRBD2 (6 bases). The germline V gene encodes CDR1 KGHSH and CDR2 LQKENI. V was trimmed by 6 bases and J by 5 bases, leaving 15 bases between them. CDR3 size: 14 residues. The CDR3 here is CASSRGLEGDTQYF. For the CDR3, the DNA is TGTGCCAGCTCGAGGGGACTGGAGGGAGATACGCAGTATTTT.

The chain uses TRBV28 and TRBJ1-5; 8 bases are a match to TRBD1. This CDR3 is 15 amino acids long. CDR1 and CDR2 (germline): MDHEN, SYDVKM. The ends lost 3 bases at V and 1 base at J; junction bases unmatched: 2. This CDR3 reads CASSLTGVSNQPQHF. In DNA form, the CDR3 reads TGTGCCAGCAGTTTGACAGGGGTGAGCAATCAGCCCCAGCATTTT. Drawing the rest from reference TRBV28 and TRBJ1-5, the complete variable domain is DVKVTQSSRYLVKRTGEKVFLECVQDMDHENMFWYRQDPGLGLRLIYFSYDVKMKEKGDIPEGYSVSREKKERFSLILESASTNQTSMYLCASSLTGVSNQPQHFGDGTRLSIL.

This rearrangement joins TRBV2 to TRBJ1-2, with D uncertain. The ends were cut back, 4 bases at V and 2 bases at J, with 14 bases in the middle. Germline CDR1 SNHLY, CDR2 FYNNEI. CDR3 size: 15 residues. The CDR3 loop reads CASSGERSVNYGYTF. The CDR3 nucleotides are TGTGCCAGCAGTGGAGAGCGATCAGTCAACTATGGCTACACCTTC.

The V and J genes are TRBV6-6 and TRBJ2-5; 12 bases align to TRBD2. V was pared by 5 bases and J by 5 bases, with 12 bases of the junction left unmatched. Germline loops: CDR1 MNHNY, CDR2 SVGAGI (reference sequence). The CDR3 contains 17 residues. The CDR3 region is CASSLGLAGSLWETQYF. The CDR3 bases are TGTGCCAGCAGTCTAGGACTAGCGGGGAGTCTGTGGGAGACCCAGTACTTC.

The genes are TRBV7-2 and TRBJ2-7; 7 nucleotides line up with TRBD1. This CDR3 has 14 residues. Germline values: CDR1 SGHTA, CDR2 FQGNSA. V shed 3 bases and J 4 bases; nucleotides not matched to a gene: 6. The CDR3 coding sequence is TGTGCCAGCAGCTTCCGGACAGGTCGTTACGAGCAGTACTTC. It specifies CASSFRTGRYEQYF.

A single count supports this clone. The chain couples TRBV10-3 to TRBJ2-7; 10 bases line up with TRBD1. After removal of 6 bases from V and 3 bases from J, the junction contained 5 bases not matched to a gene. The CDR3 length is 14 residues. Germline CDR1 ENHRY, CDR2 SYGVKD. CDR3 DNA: TGTGCCATCAGGGCCGGGGACAGGGGCTACGAGCAGTACTTC. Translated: CAIRAGDRGYEQYF.

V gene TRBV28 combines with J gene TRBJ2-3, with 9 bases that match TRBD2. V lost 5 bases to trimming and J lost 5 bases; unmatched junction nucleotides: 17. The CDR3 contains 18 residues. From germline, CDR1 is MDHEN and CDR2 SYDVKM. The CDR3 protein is CASSATLLAGPRGDTQYF. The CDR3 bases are TGTGCCAGCAGTGCCACCTTACTAGCGGGCCCCCGAGGAGATACGCAGTATTTT.